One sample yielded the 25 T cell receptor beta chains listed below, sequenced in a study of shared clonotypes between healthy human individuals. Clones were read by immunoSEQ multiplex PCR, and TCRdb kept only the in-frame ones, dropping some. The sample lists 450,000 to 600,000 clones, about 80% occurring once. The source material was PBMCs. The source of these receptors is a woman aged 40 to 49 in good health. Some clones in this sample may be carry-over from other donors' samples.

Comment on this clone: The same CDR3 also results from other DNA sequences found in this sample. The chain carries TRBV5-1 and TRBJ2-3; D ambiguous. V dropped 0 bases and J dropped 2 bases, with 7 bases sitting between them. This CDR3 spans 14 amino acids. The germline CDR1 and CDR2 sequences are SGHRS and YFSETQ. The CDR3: CASSLDTSTDTQYF. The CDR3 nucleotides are TGCGCCAGCAGCTTGGACACATCCACAGATACGCAGTATTTT.

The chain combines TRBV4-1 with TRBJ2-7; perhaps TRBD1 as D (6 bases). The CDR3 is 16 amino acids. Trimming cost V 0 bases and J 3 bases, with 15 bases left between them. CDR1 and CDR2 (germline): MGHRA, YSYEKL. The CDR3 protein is CASSQDLLGTHYEQYF. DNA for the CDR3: TGCGCCAGCAGCCAAGATCTTTTAGGGACACACTACGAGCAGTACTTC.

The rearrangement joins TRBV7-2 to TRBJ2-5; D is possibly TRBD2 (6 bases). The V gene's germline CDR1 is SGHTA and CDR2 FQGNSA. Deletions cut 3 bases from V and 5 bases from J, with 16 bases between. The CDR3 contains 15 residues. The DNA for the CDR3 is TGTGCCAGCAGCTTTACGCAGGGAGGTTGGGAGACCCAGTACTTC. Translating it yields CASSFTQGGWETQYF.

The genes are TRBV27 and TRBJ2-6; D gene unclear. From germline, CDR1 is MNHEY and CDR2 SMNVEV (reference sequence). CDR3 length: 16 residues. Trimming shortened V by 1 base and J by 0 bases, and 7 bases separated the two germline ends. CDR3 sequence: CASSLYLYSGANVLTF. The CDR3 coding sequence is TGTGCCAGCAGTTTATACTTATACTCTGGGGCCAACGTCCTGACTTTC.

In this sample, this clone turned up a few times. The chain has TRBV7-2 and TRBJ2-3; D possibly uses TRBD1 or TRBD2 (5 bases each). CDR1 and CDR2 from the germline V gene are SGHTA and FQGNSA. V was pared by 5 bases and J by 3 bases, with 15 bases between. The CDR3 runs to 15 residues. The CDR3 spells CASSPVGVQTDTQYF. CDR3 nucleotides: TGTGCCAGCAGCCCGGTGGGGGTTCAAACAGATACGCAGTATTTT.

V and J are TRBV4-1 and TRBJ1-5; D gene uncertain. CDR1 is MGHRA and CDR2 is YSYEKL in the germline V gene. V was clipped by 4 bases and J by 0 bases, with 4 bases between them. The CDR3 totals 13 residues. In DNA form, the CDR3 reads TGCGCCAGCAGCCTGAATAGCAATCAGCCCCAGCATTTT. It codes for CASSLNSNQPQHF.

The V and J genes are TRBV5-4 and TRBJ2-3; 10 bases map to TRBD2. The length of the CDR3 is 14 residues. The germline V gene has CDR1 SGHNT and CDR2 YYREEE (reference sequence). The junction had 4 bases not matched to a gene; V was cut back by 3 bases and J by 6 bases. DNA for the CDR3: TGTGCCAGCAGCTCCACTAGCGGGACGGATACGCAGTATTTT. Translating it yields CASSSTSGTDTQYF.

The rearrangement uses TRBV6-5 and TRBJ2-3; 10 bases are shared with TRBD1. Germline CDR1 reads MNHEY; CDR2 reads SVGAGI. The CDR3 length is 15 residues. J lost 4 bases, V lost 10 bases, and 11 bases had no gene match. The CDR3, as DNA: TGTGCCACCCTGGACAGGGGGATAGTGTCAGATACGCAGTATTTT. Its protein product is CATLDRGIVSDTQYF.

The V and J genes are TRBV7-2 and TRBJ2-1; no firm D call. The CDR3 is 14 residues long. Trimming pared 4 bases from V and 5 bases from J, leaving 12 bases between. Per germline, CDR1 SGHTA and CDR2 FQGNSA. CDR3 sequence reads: CASSYGRTHNEQFF. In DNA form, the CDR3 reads TGTGCCAGCAGCTACGGACGGACCCACAATGAGCAGTTCTTC.

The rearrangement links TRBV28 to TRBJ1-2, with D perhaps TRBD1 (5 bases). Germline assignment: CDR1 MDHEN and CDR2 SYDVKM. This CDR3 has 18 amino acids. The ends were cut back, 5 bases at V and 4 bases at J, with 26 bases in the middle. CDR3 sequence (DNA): TGTGCCAGCAGTACCGACAGCCGGGGGTTTTCTACCCCCTATGGCTACACCTTC. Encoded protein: CASSTDSRGFSTPYGYTF.

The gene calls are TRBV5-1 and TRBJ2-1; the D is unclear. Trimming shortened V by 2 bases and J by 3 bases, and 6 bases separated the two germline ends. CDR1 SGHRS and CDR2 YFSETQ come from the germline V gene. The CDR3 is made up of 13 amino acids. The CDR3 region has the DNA TGCGCCAGCAGCTTAAGGGACTACAATGAGCAGTTCTTC. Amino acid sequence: CASSLRDYNEQFF.

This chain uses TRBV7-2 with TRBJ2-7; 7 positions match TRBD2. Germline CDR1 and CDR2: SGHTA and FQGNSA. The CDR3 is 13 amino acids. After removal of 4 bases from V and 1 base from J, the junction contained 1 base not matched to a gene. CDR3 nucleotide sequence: TGTGCCAGCAGCTCAGCGGGATCCTACGAGCAGTACTTC. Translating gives CASSSAGSYEQYF.

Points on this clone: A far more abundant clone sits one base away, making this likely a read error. The CDR3 DNA reads TGTGCCAGCAGGTTCGGATCGGGTGACTACACCTTC. As protein: CASRFGSGDYTF. This rearrangement joins TRBV27 to TRBJ1-2; D is unclear. V dropped 6 bases and J dropped 10 bases, with 15 bases sitting between them. CDR3 length: 12 residues. Looked up from germline, CDR1 is MNHEY and CDR2 is SMNVEV (reference sequence).

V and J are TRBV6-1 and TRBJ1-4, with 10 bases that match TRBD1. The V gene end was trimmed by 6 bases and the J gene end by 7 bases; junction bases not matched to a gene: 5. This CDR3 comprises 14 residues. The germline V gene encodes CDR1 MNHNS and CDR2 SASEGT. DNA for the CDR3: TGTGCCAGCAGCCGGGACAGGGGAGGTGAAAAACTGTTTTTT. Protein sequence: CASSRDRGGEKLFF.

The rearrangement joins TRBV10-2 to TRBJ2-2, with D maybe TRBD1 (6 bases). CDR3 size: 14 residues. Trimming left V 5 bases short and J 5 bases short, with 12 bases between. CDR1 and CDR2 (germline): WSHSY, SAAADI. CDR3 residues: CASSWGLRTGELFF. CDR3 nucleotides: TGCGCCAGCAGTTGGGGGCTACGGACCGGGGAGCTGTTTTTT.

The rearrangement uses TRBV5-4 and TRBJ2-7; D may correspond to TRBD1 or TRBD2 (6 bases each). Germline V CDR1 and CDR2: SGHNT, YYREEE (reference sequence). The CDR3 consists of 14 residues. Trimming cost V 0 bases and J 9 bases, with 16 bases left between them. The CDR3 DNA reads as TGTGCCAGCAGCTTGGATCCGGGGGCGCGGGTGCAGTACTTC. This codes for CASSLDPGARVQYF. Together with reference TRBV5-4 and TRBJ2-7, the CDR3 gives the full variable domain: ETGVTQSPTHLIKTRGQQVTLRCSSQSGHNTVSWYQQALGQGPQFIFQYYREEENGRGNFPPRFSGLQFPNYSSELNVNALELDDSALYLCASSLDPGARVQYFGPGTRLTVT.

The CDR3 loop is CASSASLRDTQYF. CDR3 DNA sequence: TGTGCCAGCAGTGCCTCCCTACGAGATACGCAGTATTTT. V usage is TRBV6-4 and J usage is TRBJ2-3, with D unresolved. The length of the CDR3 is 13 residues. Deletions cut 4 bases from V and 5 bases from J, with 10 bases between. Germline V gives CDR1 MRHNA, CDR2 SNTAGT.

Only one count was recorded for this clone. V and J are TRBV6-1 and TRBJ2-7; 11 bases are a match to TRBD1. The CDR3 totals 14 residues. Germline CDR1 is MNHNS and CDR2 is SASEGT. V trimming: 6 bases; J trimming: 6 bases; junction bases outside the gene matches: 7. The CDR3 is CASRTSGTGGEQYF. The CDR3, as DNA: TGTGCCAGCAGAACATCCGGGACAGGGGGCGAGCAGTACTTC.

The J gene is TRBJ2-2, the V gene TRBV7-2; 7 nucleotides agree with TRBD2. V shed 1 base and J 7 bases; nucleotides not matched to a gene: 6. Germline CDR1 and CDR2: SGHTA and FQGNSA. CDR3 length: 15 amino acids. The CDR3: CASSLELGGIGELFF. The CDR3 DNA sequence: TGTGCCAGCAGCTTAGAACTGGGGGGGATCGGGGAGCTGTTTTTT.

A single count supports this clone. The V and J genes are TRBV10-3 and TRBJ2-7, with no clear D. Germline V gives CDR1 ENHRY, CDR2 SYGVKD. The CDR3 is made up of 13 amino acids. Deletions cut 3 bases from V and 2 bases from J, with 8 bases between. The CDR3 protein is CAISDGSAYEQYF. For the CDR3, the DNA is TGTGCCATCAGTGATGGTTCCGCCTACGAGCAGTACTTC.

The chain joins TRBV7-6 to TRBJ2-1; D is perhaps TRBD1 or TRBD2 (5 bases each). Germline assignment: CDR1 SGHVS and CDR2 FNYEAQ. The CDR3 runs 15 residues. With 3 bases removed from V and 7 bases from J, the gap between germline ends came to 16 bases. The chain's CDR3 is CASSLPGRPRNEQFF. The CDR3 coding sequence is TGTGCCAGCAGCTTGCCGGGACGACCGCGAAATGAGCAGTTCTTC.

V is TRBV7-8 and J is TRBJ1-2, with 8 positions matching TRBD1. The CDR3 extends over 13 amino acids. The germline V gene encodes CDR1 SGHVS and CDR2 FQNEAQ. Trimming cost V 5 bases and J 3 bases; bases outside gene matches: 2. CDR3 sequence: CASSLTGDYGYTF. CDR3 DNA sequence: TGTGCCAGCAGCCTGACAGGGGACTATGGCTACACCTTC.

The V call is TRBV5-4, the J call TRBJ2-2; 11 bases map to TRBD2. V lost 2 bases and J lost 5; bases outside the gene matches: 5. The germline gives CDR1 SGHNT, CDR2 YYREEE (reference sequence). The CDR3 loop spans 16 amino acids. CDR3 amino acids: CASSFSGRAGTGELFF. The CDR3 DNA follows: TGTGCCAGCAGCTTTAGCGGGAGGGCCGGGACCGGGGAGCTGTTTTTT.

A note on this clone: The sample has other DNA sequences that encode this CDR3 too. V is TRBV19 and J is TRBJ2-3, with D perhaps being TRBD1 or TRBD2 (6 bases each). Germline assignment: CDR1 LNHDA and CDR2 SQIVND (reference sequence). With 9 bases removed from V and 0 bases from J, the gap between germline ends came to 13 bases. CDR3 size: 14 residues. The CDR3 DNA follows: TGTGCCAGCCGGGGGCGGGTGAGCACAGATACGCAGTATTTT. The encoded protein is CASRGRVSTDTQYF.

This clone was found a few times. The CDR3 reads CASSWGYYGYTF. Written as DNA, the CDR3 is TGTGCCAGCAGTTGGGGGTACTATGGCTACACCTTC. The chain links TRBV27 to TRBJ1-2; D is possibly TRBD1 (5 bases). V lost 4 bases, J lost 3 bases, and 6 bases lay in between. In germline, CDR1 is MNHEY, CDR2 SMNVEV (reference sequence). This CDR3 region has 12 residues.